Many counts were recorded for the clone carrying this T cell receptor (beta chain). Its specificity is not known. This record comes from a study of T cells in Graves' hyperthyroidism and ophthalmopathy. Findings and caveats of the study: The majority of expanded thyroid clonotypes above 0.001 also appeared in blood. From stable hyperthyroidism, ophthalmopathy was set apart by a 13 V-J model.

Researchers took RNA transcripts and amplified the TCR beta CDR3 regions from them. HTBI primers were the set used in a first-round RT-PCR of the TCR CDR3. TCRdb processed the multiplex PCR reads anew with MiXCR; each CDR3 protein has one entry. Of a few hundred thousand distinct CDR3 sequences listed, 15% to 20% are singletons. Diagnosis rested on symptoms, serum thyroxine and TRAb, thyroid ultrasound, and orbital computed tomography. PBMCs stemmed from less than 13 ml fresh peripheral blood. Input material: blood. The clonotype was recovered from a woman aged 40-49 years with Graves' ophthalmopathy.

The CDR3, as DNA: TGTGCCAGCAGTGAAGTCGACAAAATGAGCAATCAGCCCCAGCATTTT. Its protein product is CASSEVDKMSNQPQHF. The chain carries TRBV6-1 and TRBJ1-5; no clear D gene. Germline CDR1 reads MNHNS; CDR2 reads SASEGT. The CDR3 covers 16 residues. V was clipped by 1 base and J by 1 base, with 11 bases between them.